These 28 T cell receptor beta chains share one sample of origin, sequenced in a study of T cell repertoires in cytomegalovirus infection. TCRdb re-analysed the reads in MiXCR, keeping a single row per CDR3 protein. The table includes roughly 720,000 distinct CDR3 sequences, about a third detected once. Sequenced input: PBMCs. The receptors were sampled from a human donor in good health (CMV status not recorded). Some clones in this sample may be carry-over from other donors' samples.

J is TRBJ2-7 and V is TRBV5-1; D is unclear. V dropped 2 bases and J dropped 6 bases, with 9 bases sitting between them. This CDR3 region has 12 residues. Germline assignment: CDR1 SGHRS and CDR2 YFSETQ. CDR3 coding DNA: TGCGCCAGCAGCTTCTCTGTGACCGAGCAGTACTTC. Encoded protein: CASSFSVTEQYF.

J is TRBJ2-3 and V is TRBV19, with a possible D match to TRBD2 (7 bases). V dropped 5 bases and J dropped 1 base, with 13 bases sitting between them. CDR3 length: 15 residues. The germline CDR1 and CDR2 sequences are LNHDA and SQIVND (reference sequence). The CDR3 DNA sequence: TGTGCCAGTAGTGATCGGGGGGCCGGCACAGATACGCAGTATTTT. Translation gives CASSDRGAGTDTQYF.

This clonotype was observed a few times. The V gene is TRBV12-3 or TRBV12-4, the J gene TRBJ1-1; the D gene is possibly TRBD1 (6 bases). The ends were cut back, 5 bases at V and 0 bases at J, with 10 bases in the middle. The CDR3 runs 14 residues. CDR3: CASSIQGMNTEAFF. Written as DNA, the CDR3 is TGTGCCAGCAGTATACAGGGAATGAACACTGAAGCTTTCTTT.

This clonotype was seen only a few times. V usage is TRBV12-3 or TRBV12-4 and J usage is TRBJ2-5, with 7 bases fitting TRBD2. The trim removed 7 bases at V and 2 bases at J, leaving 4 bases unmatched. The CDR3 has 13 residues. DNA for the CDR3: TGTGCCAGCACGAGAGCGGGGCAAGAGACCCAGTACTTC. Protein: CASTRAGQETQYF.

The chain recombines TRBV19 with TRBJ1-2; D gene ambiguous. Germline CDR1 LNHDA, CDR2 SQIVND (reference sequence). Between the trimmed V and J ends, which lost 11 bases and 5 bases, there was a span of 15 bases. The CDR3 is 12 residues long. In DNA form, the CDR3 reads TGTGCCCTGCGAAAGGGCGAGTATGGCTACACCTTC. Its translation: CALRKGEYGYTF.

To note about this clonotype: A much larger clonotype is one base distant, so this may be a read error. CDR3: CASSYGLPPTAQYF. CDR3 DNA sequence: TGTGCCAGCAGCTATGGACTGCCCCCCACGGCCCAGTACTTC. The chain employs TRBV7-2 and TRBJ2-5; TRBD2 is a possible D gene (5 bases). The V gene lost 4 bases and the J gene lost 9 bases, with 18 bases spanning the gap. CDR1 and CDR2 from the germline V gene are SGHTA and FQGNSA. The CDR3 covers 14 residues.

The DNA of the CDR3 is TGTGCCAGCGGACAGGGGGCGAATGGCTACACCTTC. This encodes CASGQGANGYTF. The chain combines TRBV27 with TRBJ1-2; 11 bases line up with TRBD1. Germline CDR1 MNHEY, CDR2 SMNVEV (reference sequence). CDR3 length: 12 residues. V was pared by 8 bases and J by 6 bases, with 2 bases of the junction left unmatched.

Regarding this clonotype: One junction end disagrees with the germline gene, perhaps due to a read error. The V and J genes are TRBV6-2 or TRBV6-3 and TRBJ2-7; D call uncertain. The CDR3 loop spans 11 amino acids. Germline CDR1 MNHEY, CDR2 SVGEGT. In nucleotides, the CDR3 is TGTGACAGCATCTCCTCCTACGAGCAGTACTTC. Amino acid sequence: CDSISSYEQYF.

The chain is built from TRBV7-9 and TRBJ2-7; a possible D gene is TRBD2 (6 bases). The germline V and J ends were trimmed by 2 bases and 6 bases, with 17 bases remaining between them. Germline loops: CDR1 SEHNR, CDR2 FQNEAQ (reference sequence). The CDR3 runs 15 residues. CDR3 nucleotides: TGTGCCAGCAGCTTAAGTCCCGGGGGACCCGGCGAGCAGTACTTC. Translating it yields CASSLSPGGPGEQYF.

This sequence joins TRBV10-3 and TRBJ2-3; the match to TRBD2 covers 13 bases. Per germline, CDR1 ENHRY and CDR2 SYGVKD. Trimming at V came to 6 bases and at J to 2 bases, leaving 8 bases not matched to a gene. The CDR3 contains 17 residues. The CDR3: CAIRFRTSGSNTDTQYF. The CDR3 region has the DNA TGTGCCATCAGGTTCAGGACTAGCGGGAGTAACACAGATACGCAGTATTTT.

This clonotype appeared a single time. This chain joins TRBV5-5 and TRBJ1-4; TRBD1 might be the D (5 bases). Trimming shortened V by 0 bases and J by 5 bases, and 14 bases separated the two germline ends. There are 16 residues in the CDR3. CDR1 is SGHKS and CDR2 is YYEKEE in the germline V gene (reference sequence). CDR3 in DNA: TGTGCCAGCAGCTTGGCCTGGGACGCTACAAATGAAAAACTGTTTTTT. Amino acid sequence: CASSLAWDATNEKLFF.

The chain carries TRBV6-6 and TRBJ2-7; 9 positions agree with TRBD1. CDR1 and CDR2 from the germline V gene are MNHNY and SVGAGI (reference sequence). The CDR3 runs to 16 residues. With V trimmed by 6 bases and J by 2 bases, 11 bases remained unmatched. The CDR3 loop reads CASRGGDRGNPYEQYF. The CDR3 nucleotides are TGTGCCAGCAGGGGTGGAGACAGGGGGAATCCCTACGAGCAGTACTTC.

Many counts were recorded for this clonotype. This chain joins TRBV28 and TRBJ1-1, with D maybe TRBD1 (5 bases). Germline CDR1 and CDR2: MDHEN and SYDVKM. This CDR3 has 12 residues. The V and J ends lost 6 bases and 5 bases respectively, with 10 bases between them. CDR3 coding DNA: TGTGCCAGCAGCTTCAGGGTAACTGAAGCTTTCTTT. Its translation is CASSFRVTEAFF.

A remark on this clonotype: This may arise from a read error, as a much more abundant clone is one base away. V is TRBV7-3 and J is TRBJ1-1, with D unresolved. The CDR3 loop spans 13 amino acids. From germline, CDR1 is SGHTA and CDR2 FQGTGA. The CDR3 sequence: CASSLMVNTEAYF. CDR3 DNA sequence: TGTGCCAGCAGCTTAATGGTGAACACTGAAGCTTACTTT.

Here the CDR3 DNA reads TGTGCCAGCAGATTGACTGGGATAGCGACAACTAATGAAAAACTGTTTTTT. Encoded protein: CASRLTGIATTNEKLFF. The chain has TRBV6-1 and TRBJ1-4, with unresolved D. Between the trimmed V and J ends, which lost 6 bases and 0 bases, there was a span of 17 bases. Germline assignment: CDR1 MNHNS and CDR2 SASEGT. The CDR3 contains 17 residues.

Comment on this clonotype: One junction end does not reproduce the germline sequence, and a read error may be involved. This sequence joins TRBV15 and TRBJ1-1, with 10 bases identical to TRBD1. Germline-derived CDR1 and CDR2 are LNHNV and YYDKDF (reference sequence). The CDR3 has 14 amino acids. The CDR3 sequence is CSTSRATGQGVAFF. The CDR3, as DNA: TGTTCCACCAGCAGAGCCACCGGACAGGGGGTAGCTTTCTTT. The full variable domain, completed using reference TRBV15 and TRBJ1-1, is DAMVIQNPRYQVTQFGKPVTLSCSQTLNHNVMYWYQQKSSQAPKLLFHYYDKDFNNEADTPDNFQSRRPNTSFCFLDIRSPGLGDTAMYLCSTSRATGQGVAFFGQGTRLTVV.

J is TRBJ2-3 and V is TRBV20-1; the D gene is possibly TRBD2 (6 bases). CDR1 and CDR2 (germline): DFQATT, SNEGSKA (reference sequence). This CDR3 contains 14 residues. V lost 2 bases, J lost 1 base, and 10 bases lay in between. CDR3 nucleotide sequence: TGCAGTGCTAGAAGTAGCGGCCGCACAGATACGCAGTATTTT. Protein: CSARSSGRTDTQYF.

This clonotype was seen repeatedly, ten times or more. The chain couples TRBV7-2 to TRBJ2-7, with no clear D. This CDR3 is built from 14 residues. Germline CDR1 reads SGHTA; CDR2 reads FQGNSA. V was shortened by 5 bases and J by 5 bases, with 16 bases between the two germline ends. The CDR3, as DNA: TGTGCCAGCAGCCCGTCTCGGCTCCAAAACGAGCAGTACTTC. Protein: CASSPSRLQNEQYF.

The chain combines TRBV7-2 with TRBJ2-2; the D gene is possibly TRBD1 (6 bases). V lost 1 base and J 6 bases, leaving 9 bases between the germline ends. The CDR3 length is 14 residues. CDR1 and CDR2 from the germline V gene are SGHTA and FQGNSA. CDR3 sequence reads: CASSLETGSGELFF. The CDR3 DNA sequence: TGTGCCAGCAGCTTAGAAACAGGGTCCGGGGAGCTGTTTTTT.

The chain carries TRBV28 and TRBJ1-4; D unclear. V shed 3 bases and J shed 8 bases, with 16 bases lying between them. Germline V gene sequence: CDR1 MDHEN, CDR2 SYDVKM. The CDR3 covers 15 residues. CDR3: CASSFRWAAEEKLFF. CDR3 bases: TGTGCCAGCAGTTTCAGGTGGGCAGCTGAAGAAAAACTGTTTTTT.

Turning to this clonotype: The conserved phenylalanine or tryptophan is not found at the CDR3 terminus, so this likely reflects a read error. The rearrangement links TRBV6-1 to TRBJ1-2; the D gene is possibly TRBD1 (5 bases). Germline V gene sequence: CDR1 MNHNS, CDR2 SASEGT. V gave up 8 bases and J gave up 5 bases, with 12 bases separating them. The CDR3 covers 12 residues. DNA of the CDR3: TGTGCCAGCGTTCCAGGGATATATGGCTACACCGTC. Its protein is CASVPGIYGYTV.

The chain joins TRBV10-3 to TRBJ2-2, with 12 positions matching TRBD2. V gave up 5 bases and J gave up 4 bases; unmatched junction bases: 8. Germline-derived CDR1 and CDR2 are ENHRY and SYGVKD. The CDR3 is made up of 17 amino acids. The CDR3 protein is CAISTLAGGPRTGELFF. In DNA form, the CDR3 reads TGTGCCATCAGTACTCTAGCGGGGGGGCCACGCACCGGGGAGCTGTTTTTT.

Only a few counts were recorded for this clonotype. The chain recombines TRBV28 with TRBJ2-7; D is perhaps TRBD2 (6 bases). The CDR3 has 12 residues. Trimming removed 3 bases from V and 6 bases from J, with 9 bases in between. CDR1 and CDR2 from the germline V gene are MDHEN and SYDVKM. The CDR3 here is CASSFTGVEQYF. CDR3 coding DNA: TGTGCCAGCAGTTTTACGGGGGTCGAGCAGTACTTC.

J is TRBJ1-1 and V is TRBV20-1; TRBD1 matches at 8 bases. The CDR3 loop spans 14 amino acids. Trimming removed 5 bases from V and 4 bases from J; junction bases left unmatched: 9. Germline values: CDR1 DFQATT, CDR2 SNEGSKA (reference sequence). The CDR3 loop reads CSALEGQVGTEAFF. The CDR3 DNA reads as TGCAGTGCTCTAGAGGGACAGGTCGGCACTGAAGCTTTCTTT.

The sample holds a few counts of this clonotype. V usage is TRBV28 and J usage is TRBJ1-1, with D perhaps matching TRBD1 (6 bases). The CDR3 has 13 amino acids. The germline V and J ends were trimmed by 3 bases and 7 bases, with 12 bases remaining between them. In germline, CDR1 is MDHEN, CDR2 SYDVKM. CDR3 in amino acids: CASSFVTGREAFF. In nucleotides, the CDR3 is TGTGCCAGCAGTTTTGTGACAGGTCGTGAAGCTTTCTTT.

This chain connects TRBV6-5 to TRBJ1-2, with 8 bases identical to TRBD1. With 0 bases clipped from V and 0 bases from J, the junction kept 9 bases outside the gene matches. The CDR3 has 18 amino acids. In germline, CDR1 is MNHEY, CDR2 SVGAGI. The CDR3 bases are TGTGCCAGCAGTTACTCGGGCAGGGGGCGTCCAGCTAACTATGGCTACACCTTC. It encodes CASSYSGRGRPANYGYTF.

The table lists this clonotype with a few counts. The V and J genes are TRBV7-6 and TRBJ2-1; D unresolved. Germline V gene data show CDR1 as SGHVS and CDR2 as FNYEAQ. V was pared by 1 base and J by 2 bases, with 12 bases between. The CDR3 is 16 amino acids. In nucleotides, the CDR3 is TGTGCCAGCAGCTTAGGGGGTCCGGGTGCCTACAATGAGCAGTTCTTC. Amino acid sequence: CASSLGGPGAYNEQFF.

The DNA for the CDR3 is TGCGCCAGCAGGCCCGGACAGGGTTTCGTTCAAGAGACCCAGTACTTC. This encodes CASRPGQGFVQETQYF. The V call is TRBV4-1, the J call TRBJ2-5, with TRBD1 matching over 8 bases. V lost 6 bases and J lost 2; bases outside the gene matches: 11. The germline CDR1 and CDR2 sequences are MGHRA and YSYEKL. The CDR3 runs 16 residues.